Presented here are 18 T cell receptor beta chains from one specimen sequenced in a study of Graves' ophthalmopathy and Graves' hyperthyroidism. Amplifying from RNA transcripts, the study obtained TCR beta CDR3 regions. HTBI primers were used in a first-round RT-PCR, which preceded a second-round multiplex PCR. Each CDR3 protein is one row after TCRdb ran MiXCR on the multiplex PCR reads. This table has some 520,000 distinct CDR3 sequences, around 15% appearing once. Sequencing input: blood. These receptors originate from a woman younger than 45 with Graves' ophthalmopathy.

This clonotype was seen at least ten times. The CDR3 region is CASSLLGQGFYGYTF. DNA for the CDR3: TGTGCCAGCAGCCTACTAGGACAGGGGTTCTATGGCTACACCTTC. The gene calls are TRBV7-2 and TRBJ1-2; 9 bases map to TRBD1. Germline V gene sequence: CDR1 SGHTA, CDR2 FQGNSA. Trimming removed 5 bases from V and 4 bases from J; junction bases left unmatched: 8. CDR3 length: 15 residues.

This clonotype was observed at least ten times. The chain has TRBV13 and TRBJ2-7; D possibly corresponds to TRBD1 (6 bases). This CDR3 region has 11 residues. From germline, CDR1 is PRHDT and CDR2 FYEKMQ (reference sequence). The V gene lost 5 bases and the J gene lost 10 bases, with 12 bases spanning the gap. The CDR3 here is CASSQDSGQYF. DNA of the CDR3: TGTGCCAGCAGCCAGGACAGTGGACAGTACTTC. Supplemented by reference TRBV13 and TRBJ2-7, the full variable domain reads AAGVIQSPRHLIKEKRETATLKCYPIPRHDTVYWYQQGPGQDPQFLISFYEKMQSDKGSIPDRFSAQQFSDYHSELNMSSLELGDSALYFCASSQDSGQYFGPGTRLTVT.

This clonotype showed up many times. The chain has TRBV15 and TRBJ2-2, with D perhaps assigned TRBD1 or TRBD2 (5 bases each). Germline CDR1 and CDR2: LNHNV and YYDKDF (reference sequence). The germline V and J ends were trimmed by 0 bases and 7 bases, with 18 bases remaining between them. The CDR3 sequence is 17 residues long. The CDR3 sequence: CATSRDPRDERGGELFF. The CDR3 coding sequence is TGTGCCACCAGCAGAGATCCCCGGGACGAACGGGGCGGGGAGCTGTTTTTT.

In regard to this clonotype: Germline and junction disagree at one end, which may indicate a read error. The chain links TRBV20-1 to TRBJ1-1, with a possible D match to TRBD1 (5 bases). CDR3 size: 12 residues. Looked up from germline, CDR1 is DFQATT and CDR2 is SNEGSKA (reference sequence). The CDR3 loop reads CSTSWGNAEAFF. The CDR3 region has the DNA TGCAGTACCTCGTGGGGGAACGCTGAAGCTTTCTTT.

This clonotype was counted ten times or more. The chain combines TRBV7-2 with TRBJ2-7; 8 bases map to TRBD2. Germline V CDR1 and CDR2: SGHTA, FQGNSA. The trim removed 6 bases at V and 5 bases at J, leaving 9 bases unmatched. This CDR3 comprises 14 residues. CDR3 nucleotides: TGTGCCAGCAGTAAGCCCGGGACTAGAGACGAGCAGTACTTC. Its protein is CASSKPGTRDEQYF.

This clonotype has at least ten counts. The gene calls are TRBV6-1 and TRBJ2-2; D unclear. Per the germline V gene, CDR1 is MNHNS and CDR2 is SASEGT. Trimming left V 8 bases short and J 3 bases short, with 13 bases between. There are 14 residues in the CDR3. The CDR3 spells CASGDLWDTGELFF. The CDR3, as DNA: TGTGCCAGCGGAGACCTATGGGACACCGGGGAGCTGTTTTTT.

The chain's CDR3 is CASSLIRGSPYEQYF. The CDR3 DNA reads as TGTGCCAGCAGTTTAATCCGCGGATCACCCTACGAGCAGTACTTC. The chain carries TRBV27 and TRBJ2-7; D gene ambiguous. The CDR3 contains 15 residues. Germline loops: CDR1 MNHEY, CDR2 SMNVEV (reference sequence). Trimming left V 2 bases short and J 2 bases short, with 13 bases between.

This clonotype was recorded many times. The genes are TRBV20-1 and TRBJ2-7; 7 nucleotides align to TRBD1. V lost 0 bases and J lost 4; bases outside the gene matches: 3. The germline V gene has CDR1 DFQATT and CDR2 SNEGSKA (reference sequence). CDR3 length: 13 amino acids. CDR3: CSAREHRGYEQYF. CDR3 sequence (DNA): TGCAGTGCTAGAGAGCACAGGGGATACGAGCAGTACTTC.

The chain uses TRBV6-5 and TRBJ2-4, with 9 bases lining up with TRBD1. The CDR3 extends over 16 amino acids. Per germline, CDR1 MNHEY and CDR2 SVGAGI. The trim removed 5 bases at V and 0 bases at J, leaving 5 bases unmatched. CDR3 in DNA: TGTGCCAGCAGTCCCGGGGACAGGGTAGCCAAAAACATTCAGTACTTC. This gives the protein CASSPGDRVAKNIQYF.

This clonotype was detected many times. The chain uses TRBV28 and TRBJ2-7, with D unresolved. The length of the CDR3 is 14 residues. Germline V gene data show CDR1 as MDHEN and CDR2 as SYDVKM. V gave up 6 bases and J gave up 0 bases, with 12 bases separating them. The chain's CDR3 is CASSSLGISYEQYF. CDR3 sequence (DNA): TGTGCCAGCAGCTCCTTAGGGATCTCCTACGAGCAGTACTTC.

The chain employs TRBV6-1 and TRBJ1-3; 7 nucleotides align to TRBD1. Germline values: CDR1 MNHNS, CDR2 SASEGT. CDR3 length: 15 amino acids. Germline trimming cut 4 bases from V and 2 bases from J; bases unmatched to any gene: 5. The CDR3 region is CASSVKTGTGNTIYF. The CDR3 DNA sequence: TGTGCCAGCAGTGTTAAGACAGGGACTGGAAACACCATATATTTT.

The J gene is TRBJ2-7, the V gene TRBV6-5; 7 bases line up with TRBD2. The germline CDR1 and CDR2 sequences are MNHEY and SVGAGI. Trimming took 2 bases from V and 0 from J; bases not matched to a gene: 4. This CDR3 spans 15 amino acids. The CDR3 nucleotides read TGTGCCAGCAGTTACCCGGGCGGGAGCTCCTACGAGCAGTACTTC. It is translated as CASSYPGGSSYEQYF.

This clonotype has more than one count but fewer than ten. DNA for the CDR3: TGCAGTGCTAGAGAAAAGGGTTCGGTGGCGGGTGGCTACACCTTC. Translation: CSAREKGSVAGGYTF. This rearrangement joins TRBV20-1 to TRBJ1-2; D remains ambiguous. The germline V gene encodes CDR1 DFQATT and CDR2 SNEGSKA (reference sequence). Trimming pared 0 bases from V and 7 bases from J, leaving 18 bases between. The CDR3 length is 15 residues.

In this sample, this clonotype turned up many times. The CDR3: CALTETYEQYF. The CDR3 DNA sequence: TGTGCCTTGACAGAGACCTACGAGCAGTACTTC. The rearrangement uses TRBV30 and TRBJ2-7; perhaps TRBD1 as D (5 bases). The CDR3 is 11 amino acids. Trimming left V 7 bases short and J 2 bases short, with 9 bases between. Germline loops: CDR1 GTSNPN, CDR2 SVGIG (reference sequence).

At least ten counts were recorded for this clonotype. The chain links TRBV28 to TRBJ1-1; tentatively, D is TRBD1 (6 bases). The germline V gene has CDR1 MDHEN and CDR2 SYDVKM. The CDR3 length is 15 residues. V was pared by 5 bases and J by 3 bases, with 16 bases between. The CDR3 reads CASSRRGGRDTEAFF. The CDR3 DNA reads as TGTGCCAGCAGTCGAAGGGGGGGCAGGGACACTGAAGCTTTCTTT.

Comment on this clonotype: Sequence at one end of the junction differs from germline and may be a read error. The rearrangement links TRBV30 to TRBJ1-2, with D unresolved. The CDR3 sequence is 13 residues long. Germline CDR1 and CDR2: GTSNPN and SVGIG (reference sequence). CDR3 nucleotides: TGTGCCTGTCCCGCTGGGGAGTATGGCGGCTACAGCTTC. This translates into CACPAGEYGGYSF.

This clonotype was seen ten or more times. The rearrangement joins TRBV12-3 or TRBV12-4 to TRBJ2-7; D ambiguous. With 2 bases removed from V and 5 bases from J, the gap between germline ends came to 4 bases. The CDR3 covers 11 residues. CDR3 nucleotides: TGTGCCAGCAGTTTACAAGACGAGCAGTACTTC. Amino acids: CASSLQDEQYF.

This clonotype was counted only a few times. The chain employs TRBV20-1 and TRBJ2-7; 7 bases match TRBD2. The CDR3 extends over 14 amino acids. With 6 bases clipped from V and 3 bases from J, the junction kept 11 bases outside the gene matches. CDR1 is DFQATT, CDR2 SNEGSKA, per germline (reference sequence). CDR3 bases: TGCAGTGCAGGGAGGGGCGAGGGGAACTACGAGCAGTACTTC. Its protein is CSAGRGEGNYEQYF.